This T cell receptor (beta chain) appears in the sequencing data of a study of blood T cell repertoires in COVID-19. Overall study context: COVID-19 samples collected from the United States, Italy and Spain covered acute and convalescent phases. The cDNA or gDNA used as material had been derived from T cells, B-cell-depleted T cells, or PBMCs.

In the authors' methods: Using reference gene primer amplification, nucleated cell counts were estimated. Assay: immunoSEQ multiplex PCR; the TCRdb copy retains only in-frame clones and omits some. That table furnishes V, J and clone size, whereas the DNA furnished D and trimming. Of about 160,000 clones listed, roughly nine tenths are singletons. The CDR3 runs 16 residues. The V end was cut by 3 bases, the J end by 5 bases, with 17 bases between. The germline gives CDR1 SGDLS, CDR2 YYNGEE. The source material was peripheral blood. This chain connects TRBV9 to TRBJ2-2; possibly TRBD1 for D (7 bases). The receptor comes from a woman in her 70s with acute or convalescent COVID-19. CDR3 in amino acids: CASSAPPAGGTGELFF. CDR3 nucleotides: TGTGCCAGCAGCGCTCCCCCGGCAGGGGGGACCGGGGAGCTGTTTTTT.